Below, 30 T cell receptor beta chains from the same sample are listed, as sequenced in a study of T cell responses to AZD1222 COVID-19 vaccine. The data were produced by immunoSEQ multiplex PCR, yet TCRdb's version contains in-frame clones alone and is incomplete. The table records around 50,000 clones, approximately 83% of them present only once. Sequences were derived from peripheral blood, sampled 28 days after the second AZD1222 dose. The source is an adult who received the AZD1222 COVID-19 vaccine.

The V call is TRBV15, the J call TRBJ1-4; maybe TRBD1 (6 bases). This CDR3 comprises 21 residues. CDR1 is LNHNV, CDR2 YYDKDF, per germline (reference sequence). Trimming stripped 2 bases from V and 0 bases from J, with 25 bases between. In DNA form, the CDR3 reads TGTGCCACCAGCAGAAATCGGGGGGCAGGGAGGGGCCTTGCAACTAATGAAAAACTGTTTTTT. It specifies CATSRNRGAGRGLATNEKLFF. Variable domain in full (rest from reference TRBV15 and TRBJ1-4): DAMVIQNPRYQVTQFGKPVTLSCSQTLNHNVMYWYQQKSSQAPKLLFHYYDKDFNNEADTPDNFQSRRPNTSFCFLDIRSPGLGDTAMYLCATSRNRGAGRGLATNEKLFFGSGTQLSVL.

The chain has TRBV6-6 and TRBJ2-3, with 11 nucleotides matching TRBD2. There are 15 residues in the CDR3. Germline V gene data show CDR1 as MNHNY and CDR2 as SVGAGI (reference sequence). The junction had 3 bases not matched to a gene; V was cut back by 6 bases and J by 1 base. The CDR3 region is CASRVLAGGTDTQYF. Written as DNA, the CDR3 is TGTGCCAGCAGAGTACTAGCGGGGGGCACAGATACGCAGTATTTT.

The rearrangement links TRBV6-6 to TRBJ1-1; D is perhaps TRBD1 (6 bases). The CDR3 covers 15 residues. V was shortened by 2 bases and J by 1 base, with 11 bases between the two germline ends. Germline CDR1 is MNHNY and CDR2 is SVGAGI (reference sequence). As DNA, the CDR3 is TGTGCCAGCAGTTACCTCTCGACAGGGAACACTGAAGCTTTCTTT. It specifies CASSYLSTGNTEAFF.

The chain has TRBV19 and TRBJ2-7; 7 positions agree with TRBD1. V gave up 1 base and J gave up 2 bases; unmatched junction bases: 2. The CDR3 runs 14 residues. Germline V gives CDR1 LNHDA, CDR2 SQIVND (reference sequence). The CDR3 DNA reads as TGTGCCAGTAGTATAGGGGACAGACCCTACGAGCAGTACTTC. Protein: CASSIGDRPYEQYF.

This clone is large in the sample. CDR3 bases: TGTGCCAGCGGGGGAGGCGGGAGTGTTTTTTACGAGCAGTACTTC. Its protein product is CASGGGGSVFYEQYF. The genes are TRBV28 and TRBJ2-7; 7 bases fit TRBD2. With 8 bases clipped from V and 4 bases from J, the junction kept 14 bases outside the gene matches. This CDR3 spans 15 amino acids. Germline values: CDR1 MDHEN, CDR2 SYDVKM.

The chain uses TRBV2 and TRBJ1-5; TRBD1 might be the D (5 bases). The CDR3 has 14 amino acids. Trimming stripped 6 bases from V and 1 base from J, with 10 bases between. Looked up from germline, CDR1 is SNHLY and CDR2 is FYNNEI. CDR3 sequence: CASSADRSNQPQHF. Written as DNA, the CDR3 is TGTGCCAGCAGCGCAGACAGAAGCAATCAGCCCCAGCATTTT.

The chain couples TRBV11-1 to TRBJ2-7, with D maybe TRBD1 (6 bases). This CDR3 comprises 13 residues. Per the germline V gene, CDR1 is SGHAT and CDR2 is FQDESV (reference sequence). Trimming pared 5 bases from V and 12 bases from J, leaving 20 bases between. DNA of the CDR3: TGTGCCAGCAGCACTACCTCGGACAGCCTGCGGTACTTC. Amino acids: CASSTTSDSLRYF. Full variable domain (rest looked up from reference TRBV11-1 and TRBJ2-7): EAEVAQSPRYKITEKSQAVAFWCDPISGHATLYWYRQILGQGPELLVQFQDESVVDDSQLPKDRFSAERLKGVDSTLKIQPAELGDSAMYLCASSTTSDSLRYFGPGTRLTVT.

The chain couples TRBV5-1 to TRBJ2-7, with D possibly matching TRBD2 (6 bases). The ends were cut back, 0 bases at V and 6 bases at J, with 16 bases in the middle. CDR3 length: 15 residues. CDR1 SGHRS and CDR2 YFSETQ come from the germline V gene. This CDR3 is CASSLGQTSKVEQYF. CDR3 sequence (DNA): TGCGCCAGCAGCTTGGGGCAGACTAGTAAGGTCGAGCAGTACTTC.

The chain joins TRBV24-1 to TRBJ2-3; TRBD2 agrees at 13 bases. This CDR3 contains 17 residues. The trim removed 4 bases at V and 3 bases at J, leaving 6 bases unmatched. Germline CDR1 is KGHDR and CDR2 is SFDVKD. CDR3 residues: CATSDLRTSGSTDTQYF. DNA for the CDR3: TGTGCCACCAGTGACCTGAGGACTAGCGGGAGTACAGATACGCAGTATTTT.

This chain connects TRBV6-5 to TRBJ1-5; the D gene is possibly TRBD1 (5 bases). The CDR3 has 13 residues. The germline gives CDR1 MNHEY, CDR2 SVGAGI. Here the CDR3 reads CGFAIGTNQPQHF. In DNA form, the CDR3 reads TGTGGTTTTGCTATAGGGACTAATCAGCCCCAGCATTTT.

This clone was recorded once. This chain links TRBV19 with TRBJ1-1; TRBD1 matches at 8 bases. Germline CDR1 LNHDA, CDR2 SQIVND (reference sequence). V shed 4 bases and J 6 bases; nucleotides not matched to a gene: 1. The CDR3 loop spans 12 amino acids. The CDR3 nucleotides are TGTGCCAGTAGTAGGGGACAGGCTGAAGCTTTCTTT. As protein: CASSRGQAEAFF.

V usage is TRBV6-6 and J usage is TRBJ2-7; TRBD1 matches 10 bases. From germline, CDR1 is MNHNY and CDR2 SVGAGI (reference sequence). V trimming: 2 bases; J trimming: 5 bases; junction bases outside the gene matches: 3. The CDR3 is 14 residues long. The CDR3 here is CASSYRDRGHEQYF. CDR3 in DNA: TGTGCCAGCAGTTACAGGGACAGGGGCCACGAGCAGTACTTC.

CDR3 bases: TGTGCCAGCAGCCTACTAACGACTAGCGGGAGGGTCCGCCTCTACGAGCAGTACTTC. Residues: CASSLLTTSGRVRLYEQYF. The chain has TRBV7-2 and TRBJ2-7, with TRBD2 identical over 14 bases. The germline V gene has CDR1 SGHTA and CDR2 FQGNSA. The CDR3 covers 19 residues. Trimming removed 5 bases from V and 3 bases from J; junction bases left unmatched: 15. The full variable domain, its missing parts supplied by reference TRBV7-2 and TRBJ2-7, is GAGVSQSPSNKVTEKGKDVELRCDPISGHTALYWYRQSLGQGLEFLIYFQGNSAPDKSGLPSDRFSAERTGGSVSTLTIQRTQQEDSAVYLCASSLLTTSGRVRLYEQYFGPGTRLTVT.

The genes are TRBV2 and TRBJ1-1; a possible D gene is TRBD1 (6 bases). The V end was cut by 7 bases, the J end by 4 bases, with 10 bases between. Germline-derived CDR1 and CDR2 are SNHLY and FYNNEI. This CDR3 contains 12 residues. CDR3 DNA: TGTGCCAGCAAGGGGGGGACCACTGAAGCTTTCTTT. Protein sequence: CASKGGTTEAFF.

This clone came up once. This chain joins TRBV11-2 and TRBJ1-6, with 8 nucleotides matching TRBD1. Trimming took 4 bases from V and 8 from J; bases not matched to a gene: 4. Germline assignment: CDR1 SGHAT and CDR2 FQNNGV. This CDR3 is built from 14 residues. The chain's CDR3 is CASSYGQGYSPLHF. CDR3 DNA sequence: TGTGCCAGCAGCTACGGACAGGGTTATTCACCCCTCCACTTT.

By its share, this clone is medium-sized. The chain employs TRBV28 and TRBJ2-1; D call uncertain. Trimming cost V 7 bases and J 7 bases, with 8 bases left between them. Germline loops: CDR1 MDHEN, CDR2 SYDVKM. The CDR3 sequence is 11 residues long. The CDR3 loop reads CASTIGNEQFF. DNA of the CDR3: TGTGCCAGCACCATTGGGAATGAGCAGTTCTTC.

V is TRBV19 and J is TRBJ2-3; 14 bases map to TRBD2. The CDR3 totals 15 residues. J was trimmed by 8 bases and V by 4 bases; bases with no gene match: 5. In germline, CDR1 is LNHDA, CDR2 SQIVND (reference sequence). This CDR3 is CASSTRTSGRLTQYF. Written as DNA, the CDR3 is TGTGCCAGTAGTACCCGGACTAGCGGGAGGCTTACGCAGTATTTT.

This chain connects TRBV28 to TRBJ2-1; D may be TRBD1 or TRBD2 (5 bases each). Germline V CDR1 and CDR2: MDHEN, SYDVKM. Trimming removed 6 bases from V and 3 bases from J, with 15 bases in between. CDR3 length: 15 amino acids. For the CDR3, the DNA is TGTGCCAGCAGCCGCCGAGGGGCTGTCTACAATGAGCAGTTCTTC. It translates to CASSRRGAVYNEQFF.

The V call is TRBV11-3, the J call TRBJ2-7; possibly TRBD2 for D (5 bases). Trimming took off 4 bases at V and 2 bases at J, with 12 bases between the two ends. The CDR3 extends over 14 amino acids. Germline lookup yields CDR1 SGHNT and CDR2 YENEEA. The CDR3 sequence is CASSSRTGTYEQYF. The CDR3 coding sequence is TGTGCCAGCAGCTCAAGGACGGGAACCTACGAGCAGTACTTC.

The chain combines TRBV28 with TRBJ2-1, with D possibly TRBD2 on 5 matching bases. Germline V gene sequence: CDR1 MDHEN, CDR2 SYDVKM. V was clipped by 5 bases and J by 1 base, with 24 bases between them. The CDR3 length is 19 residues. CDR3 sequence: CASSPSPVSREGSYNEQFF. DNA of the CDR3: TGTGCCAGCAGTCCGTCTCCGGTGAGCCGGGAAGGGTCCTACAATGAGCAGTTCTTC.

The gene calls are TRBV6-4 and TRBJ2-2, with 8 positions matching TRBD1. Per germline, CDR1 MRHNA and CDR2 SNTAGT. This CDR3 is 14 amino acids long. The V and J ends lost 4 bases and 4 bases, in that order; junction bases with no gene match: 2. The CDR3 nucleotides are TGTGCCAGCAGTGGGGACAGGAGCACCGGGGAGCTGTTTTTT. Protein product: CASSGDRSTGELFF.

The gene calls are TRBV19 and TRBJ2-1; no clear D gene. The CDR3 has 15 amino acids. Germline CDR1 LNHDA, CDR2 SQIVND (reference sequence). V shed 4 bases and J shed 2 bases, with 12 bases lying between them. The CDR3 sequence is CASSTARVPYNEQFF. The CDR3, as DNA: TGTGCCAGTAGTACGGCCCGGGTACCCTACAATGAGCAGTTCTTC.

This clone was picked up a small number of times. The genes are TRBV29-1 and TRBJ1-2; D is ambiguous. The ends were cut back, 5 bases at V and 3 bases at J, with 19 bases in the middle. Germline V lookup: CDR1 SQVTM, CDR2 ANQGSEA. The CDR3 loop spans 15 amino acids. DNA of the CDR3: TGCAGCGTTTCGGAGGGCCCTGGGGAGGACTATGGCTACACCTTC. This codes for CSVSEGPGEDYGYTF.

CDR3 DNA sequence: TGTGCCAGCAGACTAGACATCCTCGGGCCCCAGCATTTT. Protein: CASRLDILGPQHF. This chain links TRBV7-9 with TRBJ1-5; no clear D gene. Per germline, CDR1 SEHNR and CDR2 FQNEAQ (reference sequence). This CDR3 spans 13 amino acids. V dropped 6 bases and J dropped 9 bases, with 15 bases sitting between them.

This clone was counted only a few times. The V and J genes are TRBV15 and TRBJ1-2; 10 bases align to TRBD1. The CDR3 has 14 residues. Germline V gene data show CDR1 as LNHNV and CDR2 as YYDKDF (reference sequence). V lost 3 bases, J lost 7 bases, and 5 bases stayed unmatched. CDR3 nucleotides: TGTGCCACCAGCAGGGACAGGGGGTTCTTTGGCTACACCTTC. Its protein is CATSRDRGFFGYTF. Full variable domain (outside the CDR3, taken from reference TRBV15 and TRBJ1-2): DAMVIQNPRYQVTQFGKPVTLSCSQTLNHNVMYWYQQKSSQAPKLLFHYYDKDFNNEADTPDNFQSRRPNTSFCFLDIRSPGLGDTAMYLCATSRDRGFFGYTFGSGTRLTVV.

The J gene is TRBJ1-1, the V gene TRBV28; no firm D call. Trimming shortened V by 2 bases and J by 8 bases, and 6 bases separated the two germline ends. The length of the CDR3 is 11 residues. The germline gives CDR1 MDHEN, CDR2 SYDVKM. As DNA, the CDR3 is TGTGCCAGCAGTTTACAACGGGAAGCTTTCTTT. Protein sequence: CASSLQREAFF. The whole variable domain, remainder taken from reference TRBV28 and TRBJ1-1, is DVKVTQSSRYLVKRTGEKVFLECVQDMDHENMFWYRQDPGLGLRLIYFSYDVKMKEKGDIPEGYSVSREKKERFSLILESASTNQTSMYLCASSLQREAFFGQGTRLTVV.

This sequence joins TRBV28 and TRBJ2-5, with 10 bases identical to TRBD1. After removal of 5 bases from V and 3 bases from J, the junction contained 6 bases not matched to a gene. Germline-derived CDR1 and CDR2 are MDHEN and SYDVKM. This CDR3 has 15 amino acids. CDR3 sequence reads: CASSVAGTGEETQYF. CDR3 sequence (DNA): TGTGCCAGCAGTGTCGCCGGGACAGGGGAAGAGACCCAGTACTTC.

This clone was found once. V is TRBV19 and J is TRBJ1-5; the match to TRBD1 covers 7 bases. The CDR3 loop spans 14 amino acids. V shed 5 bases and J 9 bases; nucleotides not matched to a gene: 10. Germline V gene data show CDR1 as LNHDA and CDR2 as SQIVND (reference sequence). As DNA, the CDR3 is TGTGCCAGTAGTCTAGGGACAGAGGTAGGGCCCCAGCATTTT. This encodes CASSLGTEVGPQHF. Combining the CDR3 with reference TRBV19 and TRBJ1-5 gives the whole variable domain DGGITQSPKYLFRKEGQNVTLSCEQNLNHDAMYWYRQDPGQGLRLIYYSQIVNDFQKGDIAEGYSVSREKKESFPLTVTSAQKNPTAFYLCASSLGTEVGPQHFGDGTRLSIL.

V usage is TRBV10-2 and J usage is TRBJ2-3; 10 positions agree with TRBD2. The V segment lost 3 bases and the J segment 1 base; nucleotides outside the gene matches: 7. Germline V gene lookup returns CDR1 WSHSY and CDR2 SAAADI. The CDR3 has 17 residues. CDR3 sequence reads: CASSDQSGTSGTDTQYF. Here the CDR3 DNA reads TGCGCCAGCAGTGATCAATCCGGGACTAGCGGCACAGATACGCAGTATTTT.

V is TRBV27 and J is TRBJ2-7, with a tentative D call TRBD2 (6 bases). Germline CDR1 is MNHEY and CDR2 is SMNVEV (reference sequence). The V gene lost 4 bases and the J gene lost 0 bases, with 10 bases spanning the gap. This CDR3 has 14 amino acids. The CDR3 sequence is CASSWSSASYEQYF. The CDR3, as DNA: TGTGCCAGCAGTTGGTCTAGCGCCTCCTACGAGCAGTACTTC.